The source of this TCR beta chain is a study of cytomegalovirus exposure and HLA in healthy donors. Germline CDR1 SEHNR, CDR2 FQNEAQ (reference sequence). The CDR3 has 14 amino acids. Researchers ran the PCR with 60 Vbeta and 13 Jbeta primers. Some clones are missing from TCRdb's copy, which holds only in-frame ones; the method was immunoSEQ multiplex PCR. The sample lists around 110,000 clones; about 79% were seen once. On this clone: A read error may account for a junction end that differs from germline.

This clonotype was obtained from a man aged 30 to 45 in good health and CMV-seropositive. Sequencing was carried out using PBMCs. The V call is TRBV7-9, the J call TRBJ2-1, with D perhaps TRBD2 (5 bases). The CDR3 region has the DNA TGTTCCAGCAGCTTAGGAGGTGGCAACGGCGTCGGGTTCTTC. Translating it yields CSSSLGGGNGVGFF.